The present TCR beta chain was sequenced within a study of OX40 agonist ivuxolimab in advanced cancers. The germline V gene has CDR1 SEHNR and CDR2 FQNEAQ (reference sequence). With V trimmed by 1 base and J by 8 bases, 0 bases remained unmatched. CDR3 length equals 13 residues. This clone was counted between two and nine times. The table came from immunoSEQ multiplex PCR; TCRdb's copy has only in-frame clones and leaves some out. The repertoire holds some 35,000 clones, about 82% seen once, with about 25% in the top ten. The receptor was derived from an adult with an advanced solid tumor such as melanoma, head and neck, liver or kidney cancer. The chain recombines TRBV7-9 with TRBJ2-4; 9 bases are a match to TRBD2. The sample in question was CD4+ or CD8+ T cells sorted from blood, obtained in a trial of the OX40 agonist ivuxolimab. The CDR3 protein is CASSLERGDIQYF. CDR3 nucleotides: TGTGCCAGCAGCTTAGAGCGGGGGGACATTCAGTACTTC.